This TCR beta chain emerged from a study of shared clonotypes between healthy human individuals (dated by TCRdb to about 2020). For the study in its entirety: The cohort comprised a couple of women and a few men aged 18 to 49 years. Leukapheresis yielded between about 0.8 and 9.5 billion PBMCs per donor. To estimate repertoire size and how much clonotypes are shared between individuals, the study performed deep sequencing of blood TCR repertoires from roughly five healthy adults. For each donor, CD4 naive and CD4 memory were each given three plates, CD8 naive was given two plates, and CD8 memory was given one plate. To increase sequencing depth and limit assay-specific biases, different laboratories used diverse techniques to prepare libraries and sequence TCR repertoires. General conclusions and limits of the study: Naive subsets generally had larger estimated clonotype richness than memory subsets. Compared with non-shared clonotypes, clonotypes shared by all four sorted-subset donors had higher generation probabilities. Rarefaction of sorted-subset datasets indicated incomplete sequencing despite the large sequencing depth. Pairwise subsampling indicated that sequencing depth was expected to affect the degree of clonotype sharing among donors. Because the study included only a small number of donors, the genetic and exposure-history diversity represented was limited. Sampling was limited to blood, and TCR repertoires in tissue likely differ from TCR repertoires in blood. Across a few donors, roughly 5.1% of naive CD4, approximately 4% of naive CD8, around 2.1% of memory CD4, and approximately 0.4% of memory CD8 clonotypes were shared.

CD8 naive samples were CD45RO-negative cells positively selected for CCR7, giving a CD45RA+CCR7+ population that excluded TemRA cells. The donors were healthy, HIV-negative adults who had no recently reported acute infections or vaccinations. Every donor was a Caucasian adult living in Nashville, Tennessee, USA. Blood was obtained by leukapheresis, after which PBMCs were separated by Ficoll-Histopaque density gradient centrifugation and cryopreserved in liquid nitrogen vapor phase. Analytical flow cytometry was used to check the purity and quantity of every magnetically sorted T cell population. From each sorted fraction, genomic DNA was isolated and quantified by UV absorbance on a Nanodrop 2000c. From the germline V gene (reference sequence), CDR1 is SEHNR and CDR2 is FQNEAQ. V lost 2 bases and J lost 6 bases; the stretch between them is 14 bases long. From the cysteine up to the phenylalanine, the CDR3 has a length of 15 residues. The retained sequence is limited to the CDR3, 45 bases, with the frame set at the first base.

As for this clone: Its antigen remains unidentified. No qualities accompany the bases; no much larger clone lies one base away.

TCR CDR3 regions were amplified from genomic DNA by multiplex PCR using the deep immunoSEQ assay. Extracted genomic DNA from each cell subset was spread evenly across all wells of several immunoSEQ 96-well plates, with each plate serving as a replicate. For sorted subsets, about 200 ng genomic DNA, equal to tens of thousands of T cell genomes, was loaded into each replicate PCR. The purified libraries were quantified using a Qubit 3.0 fluorometer, sized with a Bioanalyzer 2100, and then quantified again using the KAPA Library Quantification kit. Every immunoSEQ 96-well plate was sequenced on a separate single-read 150-cycle Illumina NextSeq 550 flow cell. In the original analysis: The immunoSEQ output contained only junctional sequences without quality scores, so filtering could not match that applied to full-length reads. To assign V/J genes and CDR3, sequences were annotated using PyIR, a Python wrapper for IgBLAST v1.9, with IMGT germline references. Any read was removed if the V/J assignment was weak (E-value above 1e-6), the CDR3 was missing, or the read contained stop codons, out-of-frame junctions, or ambiguous translated residues. V3J clonotypes were defined as sequences sharing an identical inferred V gene, J gene, and CDR3 amino acid sequence. The percentage overlap between two repertoires was calculated by dividing the number of shared unique clonotypes by the size of the smaller repertoire. Three approaches were used to assess repertoire richness: RTK rarefaction, the Chao1 estimator, and Recon v2.1 estimates of unobserved clonotypes. Generation probabilities for all TCRbeta clonotypes obtained by the gDNA method from a few donors were computed using OLGA. This immuneACCESS table, as held by TCRdb, lists in-frame sequences with V and J called but not all clones. Of the missing ones, under half trace to an unresolved V gene in checked studies; the others have no known cause. That table gives V, J and clone size, and the DNA gave D and trimming. For this sample the table gives some 800,000 clones, of which around 93% were detected only once. The top ten constitute about 24% of the sample.

The receptor was isolated from a man aged 25-40 years in good health. Source material: naive CD8+ T cells sorted from blood. What the cell subset or site label conveys for this sample: CD45RA+CCR7+. Here the chain combines TRBV7-9 and TRBJ2-1; the D gene identity is not certain. In nucleotides, the sequence is TGTGCCAGCAGCTTAAAGGAGAGCCCCAGCAATGAGCAGTTCTTC. This yields the protein CASSLKESPSNEQFF.